This is a list of T cell receptor beta chains from one sample in a study of T cell responses to AZD1222 COVID-19 vaccine. Only in-frame clones appear in the TCRdb table, and some are missing; sequencing was by immunoSEQ multiplex PCR. Of roughly 200,000 clones listed, 80% to 90% are singletons. Sequencing used peripheral blood, obtained on day 0 of AZD1222 vaccination. The receptors here all came from an adult in good health. The conserved cysteine and the conserved F or W are not part of the CDR3 here.

V,J,CDR3
TRBV19,TRBJ2-3,ASSDRVADTQY
TRBV6-5,TRBJ2-5,ASSPPAGEETQY
TRBV5-6,TRBJ1-1,ASSSRTGSEAF
TRBV6-2/TRBV6-3,TRBJ1-2,ASSYSNRASGGYT
TRBV24-1,TRBJ1-2,ATSLSGERGYT
TRBV7-6,TRBJ2-6,ASSLGLISGANVLT
TRBV18,TRBJ1-2,ASSRTGQGGPLDYGYT
TRBV10-3,TRBJ2-1,AIRGVDNNEQF
TRBV5-4,TRBJ2-2,ASSPRGAGNTGELF
TRBV4-1,TRBJ1-4,ASSLWGPNPFTNEKLF
TRBV15,TRBJ2-3,ATSRVGKTLTTDTQY
TRBV2,TRBJ1-6,ASSEALLVALH
TRBV3-1/TRBV3-2,TRBJ1-1,ASSRRGLNTEAF
TRBV1,TRBJ2-1,TSSQVAGGPYNEQF
TRBV4-1,TRBJ2-7,ASSQDSVREQY
TRBV4-1,TRBJ1-2,ASSQIGGVWAGGYT
TRBV9,TRBJ2-1,ASSVGVNEQF
TRBV28,TRBJ1-1,ASRARAEAF
TRBV29-1,TRBJ1-2,SVVEGNYGYT
TRBV9,TRBJ2-5,ASSVAPGGLGETQY
TRBV7-4,TRBJ1-2,ASRPGTGDYGYT
TRBV11-2,TRBJ2-7,ASSWGETYEQY
TRBV10-3,TRBJ1-2,AISESREIGYNYGYT
TRBV6-5,TRBJ1-5,ASSLDRGGNQPQH
TRBV18,TRBJ1-1,ASLGQGVAMNTEAF
TRBV11-2,TRBJ2-7,ASSLDRGYEQY
TRBV7-6,TRBJ1-1,ASSHAEEEDTEAF
TRBV15,TRBJ1-6,ATTPGQGRNSPLH
TRBV5-1,TRBJ1-6,ASSLDGQLSPLH
TRBV3-1/TRBV3-2,TRBJ2-5,ASSQDRSGGRETQY
TRBV2,TRBJ1-1,ASSERRTEAF
TRBV3-1/TRBV3-2,TRBJ2-7,ASSQGGPAYEQY
TRBV30,TRBJ2-1,AWSLGTSGGIPYNEQF
TRBV2,TRBJ1-1,AIQDSRTEAF
TRBV20-1,TRBJ2-3,SARPSGRQY
TRBV27,TRBJ1-1,ASSLSTGIAEAF
TRBV5-5,TRBJ2-7,ASSQGSYEQY
TRBV6-2/TRBV6-3,TRBJ2-7,ASSKAGSSYEQY
TRBV2,TRBJ2-1,ASSESLAGGSYNEQF
TRBV3-1/TRBV3-2,TRBJ1-3,ASSQEDSGNTIY
TRBV5-1,TRBJ1-2,ASSLGYRVADGYT
TRBV12-3/TRBV12-4,TRBJ2-4,ASSTTGLNIQY
TRBV25-1,TRBJ1-2,ASSEEGKGRSGYT
TRBV6-6,TRBJ1-6,ASSPTGAGNSPLH
TRBV12-5,TRBJ1-1,ASGPGVMNTEAF
TRBV2,TRBJ1-2,ASSEGGYYGYT
TRBV30,TRBJ1-4,AWSVWGDGGKLF
TRBV5-1,TRBJ1-2,ASSLGTGKHYGYT
TRBV28,TRBJ1-1,ASSRAGTEAF
TRBV5-4,TRBJ2-7,ASSSGRFNAYEQY
TRBV27,TRBJ1-2,ASSLSGGLYGYT
TRBV3-1/TRBV3-2,TRBJ1-6,ASSPTDNSPLH
TRBV24-1,TRBJ2-5,ATQSRRGTFQETQY